Shown below are 23 T cell receptor beta chains from a single sample sequenced in a study of blood T cell repertoires in COVID-19. Using immunoSEQ multiplex PCR, the repertoire was profiled, and TCRdb retains in-frame clones only, with some absent. In the table there are roughly 34,000 clones, less than 95% of which are singletons. Sequencing was performed on peripheral blood. Source of these receptors: a man at least 80 years old with acute or convalescent COVID-19.

This rearrangement joins TRBV3-1 (or the pseudogene TRBV3-2) to TRBJ1-3; the D gene is possibly TRBD1 (5 bases). Trimming took 4 bases from V and 6 from J, leaving 10 bases between them. Germline CDR1 reads LGHDT; CDR2 reads YNNKEL (reference sequence). The CDR3 is 13 amino acids. The CDR3 DNA sequence: TGTGCCAGCAGCCCTAGGGGTCCAAACACCATATATTTT. This gives the protein CASSPRGPNTIYF.

This sequence joins TRBV9 and TRBJ2-6, with a tentative D call TRBD2 (5 bases). This CDR3 is 18 amino acids long. CDR1 and CDR2 (germline): SGDLS, YYNGEE. V was trimmed by 4 bases and J by 0 bases, leaving 17 bases between them. CDR3 nucleotides: TGTGCCAGCAGCACCGGAGGTATGGGCCGCTCTGGGGCCAACGTCCTGACTTTC. Amino acids: CASSTGGMGRSGANVLTF. Drawing the rest from reference TRBV9 and TRBJ2-6, the complete variable domain is DSGVTQTPKHLITATGQRVTLRCSPRSGDLSVYWYQQSLDQGLQFLIQYYNGEERAKGNILERFSAQQFPDLHSELNLSSLELGDSALYFCASSTGGMGRSGANVLTFGAGSRLTVL.

This clone was seen only once. This rearrangement joins TRBV5-1 to TRBJ2-1; 7 bases agree with TRBD1. The CDR3 has 15 residues. The ends lost 3 bases at V and 2 bases at J; junction bases unmatched: 5. The V gene's germline CDR1 is SGHRS and CDR2 YFSETQ. CDR3 sequence reads: CASSYTGETYNEQFF. CDR3 nucleotides: TGCGCCAGCAGCTATACAGGGGAGACCTACAATGAGCAGTTCTTC.

This sequence joins TRBV7-9 and TRBJ2-5, with D possibly being TRBD1 (5 bases). Germline CDR1 SEHNR, CDR2 FQNEAQ (reference sequence). Deletions cut 3 bases from V and 7 bases from J, with 9 bases between. The CDR3 is made up of 12 amino acids. The CDR3 region is CASSLTAGTQYF. CDR3 DNA: TGTGCCAGCAGCTTGACAGCCGGGACCCAGTACTTC.

The chain couples TRBV30 to TRBJ1-2; 8 positions agree with TRBD1. The CDR3 is 13 amino acids. Germline loops: CDR1 GTSNPN, CDR2 SVGIG (reference sequence). V gave up 2 bases and J gave up 5 bases; unmatched junction bases: 4. The CDR3 DNA is TGTGCCTGGAGTCACAGGGGGGGGTATGGCTACACCTTC. Translated: CAWSHRGGYGYTF.

The chain combines TRBV7-3 with TRBJ2-5; TRBD1 matches at 7 bases. The CDR3 totals 13 residues. Germline loops: CDR1 SGHTA, CDR2 FQGTGA. J gave up 7 bases and V 4 bases, and 6 bases lay outside the gene matches. The CDR3 protein is CASSSQGYGTQYF. The DNA of the CDR3 is TGTGCCAGCAGCTCACAGGGGTACGGGACCCAGTACTTC.

The chain combines TRBV2 with TRBJ2-7; 8 nucleotides align to TRBD2. Losses at the gene ends were 8 bases for V and 0 bases for J; bases not matched to a gene: 12. The CDR3 totals 16 residues. The germline V gene has CDR1 SNHLY and CDR2 FYNNEI. This CDR3 reads CASLTSAVGVSYEQYF. Written as DNA, the CDR3 is TGTGCCAGCTTGACTAGCGCGGTTGGAGTCTCCTACGAGCAGTACTTC.

The chain joins TRBV7-2 to TRBJ2-2; D remains unclear. The germline CDR1 and CDR2 sequences are SGHTA and FQGNSA. V was shortened by 5 bases and J by 2 bases, with 6 bases between the two germline ends. This CDR3 has 13 amino acids. CDR3 bases: TGTGCCAGCAGCCCTGTTAACACCGGGGAGCTGTTTTTT. Translating gives CASSPVNTGELFF.

The chain is built from TRBV6-4 and TRBJ1-2; 10 positions agree with TRBD1. The germline V gene encodes CDR1 MRHNA and CDR2 SNTAGT. With V trimmed by 7 bases and J by 2 bases, 7 bases remained unmatched. The CDR3 has 15 amino acids. The CDR3 DNA follows: TGTGCCAGCAATGCTCCGGGACAGGGGAACTATGGCTACACCTTC. Its protein product is CASNAPGQGNYGYTF.

This chain uses TRBV24-1 with TRBJ2-2, with a weak D call TRBD2 (5 bases). The CDR3 runs 12 residues. Germline CDR1 and CDR2: KGHDR and SFDVKD. V shed 5 bases and J shed 6 bases, with 6 bases lying between them. The CDR3 sequence is CATSGTPGELFF. The DNA for the CDR3 is TGTGCCACCAGTGGGACTCCCGGGGAGCTGTTTTTT.

This clone occurred once. J is TRBJ2-3 and V is TRBV5-1; TRBD2 matches 7 bases. Germline loops: CDR1 SGHRS, CDR2 YFSETQ. Trimming took 5 bases from V and 1 from J; bases not matched to a gene: 10. The CDR3 length is 16 residues. CDR3 sequence: CASRPTGGGGTDTQYF. In DNA, the CDR3 is TGCGCCAGCAGGCCAACCGGGGGAGGGGGCACAGATACGCAGTATTTT.

The chain has TRBV5-1 and TRBJ1-1, with unresolved D. The CDR3 is made up of 14 amino acids. Germline CDR1 reads SGHRS; CDR2 reads YFSETQ. Trimming stripped 0 bases from V and 0 bases from J, with 6 bases between. Here the CDR3 reads CASSLAAMNTEAFF. The CDR3 coding sequence is TGCGCCAGCAGCTTGGCCGCGATGAACACTGAAGCTTTCTTT.

The CDR3 nucleotides read TGCGCCAGCAGTGACCACAGGGGCAGGTACGAGCAGTACTTC. Translated, it gives CASSDHRGRYEQYF. V and J are TRBV10-1 and TRBJ2-7, with 7 positions matching TRBD1. Trimming at V came to 3 bases and at J to 4 bases, leaving 6 bases not matched to a gene. The CDR3 is made up of 14 amino acids. The germline gives CDR1 WNHNN, CDR2 SYGVQD (reference sequence).

The V gene is TRBV19, the J gene TRBJ1-1; D not resolved. V lost 1 base and J lost 10, with 10 bases in between. The CDR3 loop spans 12 amino acids. Per germline, CDR1 LNHDA and CDR2 SQIVND (reference sequence). The CDR3 reads CASSIAGMGAFF. The CDR3 bases are TGTGCCAGTAGTATAGCCGGGATGGGAGCTTTCTTT.

The chain couples TRBV28 to TRBJ1-4; 8 positions match TRBD1. V was clipped by 7 bases and J by 0 bases; unmatched bases: 10. CDR3 length equals 17 residues. In germline, CDR1 is MDHEN, CDR2 SYDVKM. The CDR3: CASNPGTGRATNEKLFF. The CDR3, as DNA: TGTGCCAGCAATCCCGGGACAGGACGTGCAACTAATGAAAAACTGTTTTTT.

J is TRBJ1-2 and V is TRBV6-5, with D perhaps matching TRBD1 (6 bases). This CDR3 is built from 14 residues. Germline values: CDR1 MNHEY, CDR2 SVGAGI. V gave up 6 bases and J gave up 4 bases, with 15 bases separating them. CDR3 protein: CASSNRADGYGYTF. The CDR3 region has the DNA TGTGCCAGCAGCAACAGGGCTGACGGCTATGGCTACACCTTC.

The V call is TRBV27, the J call TRBJ2-7, with 7 bases matching TRBD2. The CDR3 consists of 13 residues. Germline trimming cut 6 bases from V and 2 bases from J; bases unmatched to any gene: 4. Germline V CDR1 and CDR2: MNHEY, SMNVEV (reference sequence). The CDR3 region has the DNA TGTGCCAGCAGAGGGAGGGCTACCTACGAGCAGTACTTC. Translating gives CASRGRATYEQYF.

V usage is TRBV9 and J usage is TRBJ1-3; unclear D gene. From germline, CDR1 is SGDLS and CDR2 YYNGEE. Deletions cut 2 bases from V and 2 bases from J, with 11 bases between. This CDR3 is built from 15 residues. In nucleotides, the CDR3 is TGTGCCAGCAGCGTGACACTAGGTGCTGGAAACACCATATATTTT. Its protein product is CASSVTLGAGNTIYF.

The rearrangement links TRBV9 to TRBJ1-1; no clear D. Trimming cost V 4 bases and J 1 base, with 14 bases left between them. Germline CDR1 reads SGDLS; CDR2 reads YYNGEE. This CDR3 has 15 residues. The CDR3 is CASSPSGLPNTEAFF. DNA for the CDR3: TGTGCCAGCAGCCCGTCGGGTCTCCCGAACACTGAAGCTTTCTTT.

The chain joins TRBV5-1 to TRBJ2-7; possible D gene TRBD1, 6 bases. The CDR3 totals 12 residues. Germline lookup yields CDR1 SGHRS and CDR2 YFSETQ. With 3 bases removed from V and 7 bases from J, the gap between germline ends came to 11 bases. Written as DNA, the CDR3 is TGCGCCAGCAGCTCCCAGGGGTGGGAGCAGTACTTC. This encodes CASSSQGWEQYF.

This clone was recorded once. The chain joins TRBV5-1 to TRBJ1-1, with D tentatively TRBD1 (5 bases). The CDR3 consists of 14 residues. Trimming stripped 1 base from V and 2 bases from J, with 9 bases between. Germline V gives CDR1 SGHRS, CDR2 YFSETQ. The CDR3 is CASSLRQGNTEAFF. The CDR3 DNA reads TGCGCCAGCAGCTTGCGGCAGGGTAACACTGAAGCTTTCTTT.

The chain employs TRBV12-3 or TRBV12-4 and TRBJ2-7; 11 nucleotides align to TRBD1. The ends lost 8 bases at V and 2 bases at J; junction bases unmatched: 2. This CDR3 spans 13 amino acids. The CDR3 spells CASGGQGAYEQYF. CDR3 sequence (DNA): TGTGCCAGCGGGGGACAGGGGGCCTACGAGCAGTACTTC.

The J gene is TRBJ2-7, the V gene TRBV6-5, with 8 bases lining up with TRBD1. Looked up from germline, CDR1 is MNHEY and CDR2 is SVGAGI. Trimming took 6 bases from V and 0 from J; bases not matched to a gene: 7. The CDR3 is 15 residues long. The CDR3 sequence is CASSNGQGSSYEQYF. The CDR3 DNA sequence: TGTGCCAGCAGCAACGGACAGGGCAGCTCCTACGAGCAGTACTTC.